Below are 31 T cell receptor beta chains sequenced from a single sample in a study of control samples from healthy donors and cancer patients. TCRdb's table, derived via immunoSEQ multiplex PCR, lists solely in-frame clones and lacks some. The table records about 130,000 clones, over 75% of them present only once. The sequenced sample consisted of blood. The receptors come from a man aged 18-30 years in good health.

The V call is TRBV5-1, the J call TRBJ2-2; 7 bases are a match to TRBD1. The CDR3 length is 16 residues. Germline CDR1 reads SGHRS; CDR2 reads YFSETQ. V was pared by 0 bases and J by 4 bases, with 6 bases of the junction left unmatched. For the CDR3, the DNA is TGCGCCAGCAGCTTGGCGATGACAGGGCCCACCGGGGAGCTGTTTTTT. Its translation: CASSLAMTGPTGELFF.

The chain has TRBV11-2 and TRBJ1-2, with D hard to call. Per germline, CDR1 SGHAT and CDR2 FQNNGV. Trimming removed 5 bases at V and 0 bases at J, with 16 bases between. CDR3 length equals 16 residues. The CDR3 loop reads CASSPSPDLSNYGYTF. DNA for the CDR3: TGTGCCAGCAGCCCGTCCCCGGACCTTTCTAACTATGGCTACACCTTC.

J is TRBJ1-2 and V is TRBV7-6; D might be TRBD1 (6 bases). CDR3 length: 14 amino acids. Germline-derived CDR1 and CDR2 are SGHVS and FNYEAQ. Trimming stripped 1 base from V and 8 bases from J, with 14 bases between. Written as DNA, the CDR3 is TGTGCCAGCAGCTTAGACGGGGGGCGGGGAGGCTACACCTTC. Its translation: CASSLDGGRGGYTF.

The chain links TRBV28 to TRBJ2-5, with D unclear. V was pared by 7 bases and J by 5 bases, with 8 bases between. This CDR3 has 11 residues. Per the germline V gene, CDR1 is MDHEN and CDR2 is SYDVKM. CDR3 sequence reads: CASNSGETQYF. The CDR3 DNA reads as TGTGCCAGCAACTCCGGGGAGACCCAGTACTTC.

This rearrangement joins TRBV11-3 to TRBJ1-1; D gene ambiguous. Trimming took off 5 bases at V and 12 bases at J, with 19 bases between the two ends. The CDR3 has 13 residues. Per the germline V gene, CDR1 is SGHNT and CDR2 is YENEEA. CDR3 sequence (DNA): TGTGCCAGCAGCCTCCCTCAGGTGGAGGAATCTTTCTTT. It is translated as CASSLPQVEESFF.

V and J are TRBV6-2 or TRBV6-3 and TRBJ2-3, with D possibly matching TRBD2 (5 bases). Per the germline V gene, CDR1 is MNHEY and CDR2 is SVGEGT. The CDR3 totals 13 residues. V lost 8 bases to trimming and J lost 1 base, with 10 bases between them. Here the CDR3 reads CASGPRGTDTQYF. In nucleotides, the CDR3 is TGTGCCAGCGGCCCGAGGGGCACAGATACGCAGTATTTT.

The chain joins TRBV7-2 to TRBJ1-1; D is uncertain. CDR1 and CDR2 from the germline V gene are SGHTA and FQGNSA. Trimming removed 0 bases from V and 4 bases from J, with 9 bases in between. The CDR3 is 14 amino acids. Written as DNA, the CDR3 is TGTGCCAGCAGCTTAGCCCGACGGGGCACTGAAGCTTTCTTT. Amino acids: CASSLARRGTEAFF.

To note about this clone: The sample contains more than one DNA sequence encoding this CDR3. This chain links TRBV3-1 (or the pseudogene TRBV3-2) with TRBJ2-1; TRBD2 agrees at 11 bases. The junction had 0 bases not matched to a gene; V was cut back by 4 bases and J by 4 bases. The length of the CDR3 is 14 residues. Per germline, CDR1 LGHDT and CDR2 YNNKEL (reference sequence). The CDR3 DNA reads as TGTGCCAGCAGCCCTAGCGGGGGGTACAATGAGCAGTTCTTC. It translates to CASSPSGGYNEQFF.

The table lists this clone with a count of one. The J gene is TRBJ2-3, the V gene TRBV4-3, with D uncertain. The CDR3 is 15 amino acids. Germline assignment: CDR1 LGHNA and CDR2 YSLEER. Trimming removed 0 bases at V and 2 bases at J, with 9 bases between. CDR3 amino acids: CASSQETEFTDTQYF. DNA of the CDR3: TGCGCCAGCAGCCAAGAAACAGAGTTCACAGATACGCAGTATTTT.

The chain links TRBV24-1 to TRBJ2-1; a weak D match, TRBD2 (6 bases). CDR1 is KGHDR and CDR2 is SFDVKD in the germline V gene. V lost 4 bases and J lost 5, with 17 bases in between. This CDR3 has 16 residues. The CDR3 nucleotides are TGTGCCACCAGTGACCGAAACCCGGGACTTCACAATGAGCAGTTCTTC. Translating it yields CATSDRNPGLHNEQFF.

V gene TRBV27 combines with J gene TRBJ2-7; 10 nucleotides agree with TRBD1. CDR1 MNHEY and CDR2 SMNVEV come from the germline V gene (reference sequence). V was pared by 7 bases and J by 0 bases, with 9 bases of the junction left unmatched. The CDR3 runs to 16 residues. CDR3 protein: CASTPVGTGDSYEQYF. CDR3 coding DNA: TGTGCCAGCACTCCGGTCGGGACAGGGGACTCCTACGAGCAGTACTTC.

The table lists this clone with a count of one. J is TRBJ2-4 and V is TRBV9, with D maybe TRBD2 (7 bases). In germline, CDR1 is SGDLS, CDR2 YYNGEE. The V end lost 4 bases, the J end lost 6 bases, and 17 bases lay between the germline ends. The CDR3 consists of 15 residues. CDR3 amino acids: CASSPSGLGGNIQYF. DNA for the CDR3: TGTGCCAGCAGCCCTAGCGGACTAGGGGGAAACATTCAGTACTTC.

J is TRBJ1-4 and V is TRBV5-1; D is undetermined. V was pared by 4 bases and J by 8 bases, with 12 bases between. Germline CDR1 reads SGHRS; CDR2 reads YFSETQ. CDR3 length: 13 residues. The CDR3 DNA is TGCGCCAGCAGCGCCCGGGCCTCAGAAAAACTGTTTTTT. It codes for CASSARASEKLFF.

This clone has more than one count but fewer than ten. The chain has TRBV7-2 and TRBJ1-1; D gene unclear. The CDR3 loop spans 14 amino acids. CDR1 is SGHTA and CDR2 is FQGNSA in the germline V gene. V lost 1 base, J lost 1 base, and 7 bases lay in between. In DNA, the CDR3 is TGTGCCAGCAGCTTAGGGATTGCGAACACTGAAGCTTTCTTT. It encodes CASSLGIANTEAFF.

The chain joins TRBV29-1 to TRBJ2-2; unclear D gene. CDR1 is SQVTM, CDR2 ANQGSEA, per germline. There are 11 residues in the CDR3. Trimming left V 6 bases short and J 4 bases short, with 6 bases between. In DNA form, the CDR3 reads TGCAGCGTCTTCTCCACCGGGGAGCTGTTTTTT. It specifies CSVFSTGELFF.

The chain joins TRBV19 to TRBJ2-5, with 7 nucleotides matching TRBD2. This CDR3 region has 15 residues. Germline assignment: CDR1 LNHDA and CDR2 SQIVND (reference sequence). J was trimmed by 5 bases and V by 4 bases; bases with no gene match: 10. Written as DNA, the CDR3 is TGTGCCAGTAGTAGGACTAGTGGGGGTATGGAGACCCAGTACTTC. Protein: CASSRTSGGMETQYF.

The chain uses TRBV7-8 and TRBJ1-4, with D possibly matching TRBD1 (6 bases). From germline, CDR1 is SGHVS and CDR2 FQNEAQ. V was shortened by 5 bases and J by 5 bases, with 21 bases between the two germline ends. The CDR3 covers 17 residues. CDR3 region: CASSARGGFLTNEKLFF. The CDR3 bases are TGTGCCAGCAGCGCCCGGGGGGGCTTTCTCACAAATGAAAAACTGTTTTTT.

The V call is TRBV7-9, the J call TRBJ2-7, with TRBD1 matching over 8 bases. The CDR3 consists of 16 residues. Germline V gene data show CDR1 as SEHNR and CDR2 as FQNEAQ (reference sequence). V lost 5 bases to trimming and J lost 5 bases; unmatched junction nucleotides: 14. The DNA of the CDR3 is TGTGCCAGCAGCCTACGGACAGGGTCTTCTACAGACGAGCAGTACGTC. This encodes CASSLRTGSSTDEQYV.

V gene TRBV12-5 combines with J gene TRBJ2-2; perhaps TRBD1 as D (5 bases). Between the trimmed V and J ends, which lost 6 bases and 3 bases, there was a span of 14 bases. Germline V gene data show CDR1 as LGHNT and CDR2 as FRNRAP. The CDR3 loop spans 15 amino acids. The CDR3 bases are TGTGCTAGTGGACCTGGGGTACAGGACACCGGGGAGCTGTTTTTT. This gives the protein CASGPGVQDTGELFF.

The genes are TRBV5-1 and TRBJ2-3; TRBD2 matches at 7 bases. The germline V gene has CDR1 SGHRS and CDR2 YFSETQ. J lost 2 bases, V lost 4 bases, and 13 bases had no gene match. The CDR3 length is 17 residues. For the CDR3, the DNA is TGCGCCAGCAGCCCGCTGGCGGGGGAAGCCCCCACAGATACGCAGTATTTT. Protein: CASSPLAGEAPTDTQYF.

The gene calls are TRBV12-3 or TRBV12-4 and TRBJ1-4, with D unresolved. The CDR3 loop spans 12 amino acids. Trimming took 9 bases from V and 7 from J, leaving 12 bases between them. The CDR3 spells CASGRFGEKLFF. CDR3 nucleotides: TGTGCCAGTGGAAGGTTCGGTGAAAAACTGTTTTTT.

The gene calls are TRBV7-9 and TRBJ2-3; 8 nucleotides line up with TRBD2. The ends lost 4 bases at V and 6 bases at J; junction bases unmatched: 9. The CDR3 covers 15 residues. Germline CDR1 and CDR2: SEHNR and FQNEAQ (reference sequence). The CDR3 DNA follows: TGTGCCAGCAGCTCTCCGGGACTAGGCTTCGATACGCAGTATTTT. Encoded protein: CASSSPGLGFDTQYF.

The chain has TRBV6-5 and TRBJ2-3; D unresolved. This CDR3 has 15 amino acids. V shed 5 bases and J shed 0 bases, with 12 bases lying between them. CDR1 is MNHEY, CDR2 SVGAGI, per germline. The CDR3 nucleotides read TGTGCCAGCAGTCCCGGTTTAGCTAGCACAGATACGCAGTATTTT. Translated, it gives CASSPGLASTDTQYF.

CDR3 coding DNA: TGTGCCAGCAGCTTAGGGACTAGCGGAGTGGCGGAGACCCAGTACTTC. Translated: CASSLGTSGVAETQYF. The rearrangement uses TRBV7-3 and TRBJ2-5; 11 positions agree with TRBD2. The CDR3 extends over 16 amino acids. V shed 2 bases, J shed 5 bases, and the junction held 7 bases outside the gene matches. Germline V gene sequence: CDR1 SGHTA, CDR2 FQGTGA.

This chain uses TRBV12-5 with TRBJ1-3; D is uncertain. Germline loops: CDR1 LGHNT, CDR2 FRNRAP. V was cut by 5 bases and J by 4 bases, with 9 bases left in between. The CDR3 contains 13 residues. The DNA for the CDR3 is TGTGCTAGTGGTCAGTGGCAGGGAAACACCATATATTTT. Translated: CASGQWQGNTIYF.

The rearrangement links TRBV6-2 or TRBV6-3 to TRBJ1-2, with D maybe TRBD1 (6 bases). From germline, CDR1 is MNHEY and CDR2 SVGEGT. The V gene lost 3 bases and the J gene lost 6 bases, with 11 bases spanning the gap. This CDR3 contains 13 residues. CDR3 sequence (DNA): TGTGCCAGCAGTTATAACAGGGAGAATGGCTACACCTTC. Translation: CASSYNRENGYTF.

This clone showed up just once. This chain joins TRBV2 and TRBJ1-4; possibly TRBD1 for D (6 bases). CDR1 is SNHLY, CDR2 FYNNEI, per germline. V was shortened by 6 bases and J by 0 bases, with 14 bases between the two germline ends. The length of the CDR3 is 16 residues. The CDR3 loop reads CASRRGEGATNEKLFF. Written as DNA, the CDR3 is TGTGCCAGCAGGCGAGGGGAGGGGGCAACTAATGAAAAACTGTTTTTT.

The rearrangement joins TRBV7-9 to TRBJ1-1; the D is unclear. V lost 4 bases, J lost 4 bases, and 16 bases lay in between. The CDR3 spans 15 residues. Germline V gives CDR1 SEHNR, CDR2 FQNEAQ (reference sequence). The DNA for the CDR3 is TGTGCCAGCAGCTCCACAGATAAAGGGAGCACTGAAGCTTTCTTT. Its protein product is CASSSTDKGSTEAFF.

This chain links TRBV3-1 (or the pseudogene TRBV3-2) with TRBJ2-2, with TRBD2 as a possible D gene (6 bases). Germline CDR1 LGHDT, CDR2 YNNKEL (reference sequence). V was shortened by 4 bases and J by 3 bases, with 18 bases between the two germline ends. This CDR3 has 17 residues. The CDR3, as DNA: TGTGCCAGCAGCCGGGAGGTGCGGGAAACTTACACCGGGGAGCTGTTTTTT. Translating it yields CASSREVRETYTGELFF.

V is TRBV5-6 and J is TRBJ1-3, with TRBD1 matching over 10 bases. This CDR3 has 17 amino acids. With 4 bases clipped from V and 0 bases from J, the junction kept 7 bases outside the gene matches. The V gene's germline CDR1 is SGHDT and CDR2 YYEEEE. The CDR3 nucleotides are TGTGCCAGCAGCATTCCGAGGACAGGGGGCTCTGGAAACACCATATATTTT. It encodes CASSIPRTGGSGNTIYF.

This clone was seen just once. This chain links TRBV5-1 with TRBJ2-1; D may be TRBD1 (5 bases). V lost 0 bases and J 6 bases, leaving 13 bases between the germline ends. The germline CDR1 and CDR2 sequences are SGHRS and YFSETQ. The CDR3 is made up of 15 amino acids. The CDR3: CASSLVAGIVNEQFF. As DNA, the CDR3 is TGCGCCAGCAGCTTGGTGGCAGGGATTGTCAATGAGCAGTTCTTC.